This T cell receptor (beta chain) was sequenced during a study of multiple sclerosis patients with progressive multifocal leukoencephalopathy. General study points: Most PML patients had lower entropy, suggesting less diverse TRB repertoires.

Concerning this clone: Its antigen is unknown.

Per the germline V gene, CDR1 is SGHRS and CDR2 is YFSETQ. Trimming cost V 0 bases and J 3 bases; bases outside gene matches: 5. The CDR3 has 16 amino acids. Regarding time point: before natalizumab initiation. T0 blood was collected before the first natalizumab infusion. Synthetic inline TR CDR3 controls covering all V-J pairings were spiked into each PCR. Libraries were prepared by immunoSEQ multiplex PCR; TCRdb keeps only in-frame clonotypes and omits some of them. The table has approximately 26,000 clones, around nine tenths seen once. What was sequenced was PBMCs. This rearrangement joins TRBV5-1 to TRBJ2-3; TRBD2 agrees at 9 bases. This TCR was sampled from a human donor with multiple sclerosis. This chain's CDR3 is CASSLGIAGDTDTQYF. The CDR3 DNA reads as TGCGCCAGCAGCTTGGGAATAGCGGGGGATACAGATACGCAGTATTTT.